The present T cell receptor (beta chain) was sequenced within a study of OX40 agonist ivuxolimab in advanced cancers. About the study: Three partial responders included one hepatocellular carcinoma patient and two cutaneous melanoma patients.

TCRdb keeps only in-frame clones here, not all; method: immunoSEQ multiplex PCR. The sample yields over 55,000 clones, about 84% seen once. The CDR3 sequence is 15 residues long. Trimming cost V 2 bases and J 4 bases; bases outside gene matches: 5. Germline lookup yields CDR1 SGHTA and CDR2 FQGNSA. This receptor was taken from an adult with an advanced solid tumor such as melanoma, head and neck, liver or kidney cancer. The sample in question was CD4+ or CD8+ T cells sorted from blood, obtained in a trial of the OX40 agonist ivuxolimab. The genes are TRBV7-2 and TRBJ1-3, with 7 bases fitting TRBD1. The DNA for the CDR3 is TGTGCCAGCAGCTTAAAGACAGGGTCGGGAAACACCATATATTTT. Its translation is CASSLKTGSGNTIYF.